A single sample gave rise to the 6 T cell receptor beta chains below, sequenced in a study of T cell repertoires in cytomegalovirus infection (dated by TCRdb to between 2018 and 2021). These TCRs are of unknown antigen specificity. The intended sense of this specimen's treatment or condition label: in vitro stimulation with specific CMV peptide epitopes to enrich CMV-specific T cells. The sequencing machine was an Illumina HiSeq 1500. TCRdb trimmed the raw reads at Q25, called clones with MiXCR and kept productive beta chains. Each entry merges the rows of one CDR3 protein and shows their most common DNA and genes. Present in this sample are approximately 910,000 distinct CDR3 sequences, 31% of which were seen just once. About an eighth of the sample goes to the ten largest clones. The sequenced sample was cultured CD8+ T cells from PBMCs, obtained from culture after CMV antigen stimulation. These receptors came from a human donor in good health (CMV status not recorded). Some clones in this sample may be carry-over from other donors' samples.

The chain is built from TRBV7-9 and TRBJ2-2, with no clear D. Between the trimmed V and J ends, which lost 3 bases and 6 bases, there was a span of 8 bases. Germline V CDR1 and CDR2: SEHNR, FQNEAQ (reference sequence). The CDR3 runs 13 residues. CDR3 amino acids: CASSFAAPGELFF. The DNA for the CDR3 is TGTGCCAGCAGCTTTGCGGCTCCCGGGGAGCTGTTTTTT.

This clonotype was recorded many times. V is TRBV7-8 and J is TRBJ2-1, with TRBD2 matching 15 bases. Per the germline V gene, CDR1 is SGHVS and CDR2 is FQNEAQ. The CDR3 totals 17 residues. The trim removed 4 bases at V and 7 bases at J, leaving 8 bases unmatched. In DNA, the CDR3 is TGTGCCAGCAGCTCCCGGACTAGCGGGGGGGTTGGTAATGAGCAGTTCTTC. Its translation: CASSSRTSGGVGNEQFF.

This clonotype was picked up a small number of times. V gene TRBV6-1 combines with J gene TRBJ2-5, with 10 bases that match TRBD2. In germline, CDR1 is MNHNS, CDR2 SASEGT. This CDR3 contains 16 residues. V was clipped by 5 bases and J by 5 bases; unmatched bases: 11. The CDR3 sequence: CASSPRSGGARETQYF. As DNA, the CDR3 is TGTGCCAGCAGTCCACGGAGCGGGGGGGCCAGGGAGACCCAGTACTTC.

The chain carries TRBV7-9 and TRBJ2-2, with D maybe TRBD1 (5 bases). This CDR3 spans 16 amino acids. Germline CDR1 reads SEHNR; CDR2 reads FQNEAQ (reference sequence). Trimming removed 3 bases at V and 5 bases at J, with 16 bases between. CDR3 coding DNA: TGTGCCAGCAGCTTCCAAGGGGCCATTGGTACCGGGGAGCTGTTTTTT. Encoded protein: CASSFQGAIGTGELFF.

This clonotype was found a few times. The chain combines TRBV6-6 with TRBJ1-1, with D possibly TRBD1 on 5 matching bases. The germline V and J ends were trimmed by 7 bases and 7 bases, with 19 bases remaining between them. CDR1 and CDR2 (germline): MNHNY, SVGAGI (reference sequence). This CDR3 is 14 amino acids long. This CDR3 is CASTLRDSTGEAFF. The CDR3 DNA is TGTGCCAGCACCTTGAGGGACTCCACGGGTGAAGCTTTCTTT.

This clonotype was detected a few times. The V gene is TRBV12-5, the J gene TRBJ1-1; D may be TRBD1 (5 bases). Trimming removed 3 bases at V and 3 bases at J, with 11 bases between. Germline assignment: CDR1 LGHNT and CDR2 FRNRAP. CDR3 size: 14 residues. The CDR3 sequence: CASGFYQGDTEAFF. CDR3 in DNA: TGTGCTAGTGGTTTCTACCAGGGAGACACTGAAGCTTTCTTT.